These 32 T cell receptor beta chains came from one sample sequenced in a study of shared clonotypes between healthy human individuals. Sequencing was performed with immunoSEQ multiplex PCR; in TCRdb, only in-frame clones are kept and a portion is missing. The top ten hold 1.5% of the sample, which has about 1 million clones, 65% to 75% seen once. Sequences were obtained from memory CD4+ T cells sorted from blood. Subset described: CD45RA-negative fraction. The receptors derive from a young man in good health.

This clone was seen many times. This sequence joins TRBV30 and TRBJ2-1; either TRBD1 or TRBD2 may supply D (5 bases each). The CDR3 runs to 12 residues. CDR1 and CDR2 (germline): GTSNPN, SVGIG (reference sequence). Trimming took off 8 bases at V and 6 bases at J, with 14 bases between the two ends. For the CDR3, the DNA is TGTGCCGGGGGTCACAGCGCCAATGAGCAGTTCTTC. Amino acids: CAGGHSANEQFF. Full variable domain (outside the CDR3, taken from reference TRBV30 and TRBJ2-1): SQTIHQWPATLVQPVGSPLSLECTVEGTSNPNLYWYRQAAGRGLQLLFYSVGIGQISSEVPQNLSASRPQDRQFILSSKKLLLSDSGFYLCAGGHSANEQFFGPGTRLTVL.

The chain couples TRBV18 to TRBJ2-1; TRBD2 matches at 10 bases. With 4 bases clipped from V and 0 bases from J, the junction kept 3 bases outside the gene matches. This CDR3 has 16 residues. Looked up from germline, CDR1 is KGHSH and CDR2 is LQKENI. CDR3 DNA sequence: TGTGCCAGCTCACAAACTAGCGGGGTCTCCTACAATGAGCAGTTCTTC. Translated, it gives CASSQTSGVSYNEQFF.

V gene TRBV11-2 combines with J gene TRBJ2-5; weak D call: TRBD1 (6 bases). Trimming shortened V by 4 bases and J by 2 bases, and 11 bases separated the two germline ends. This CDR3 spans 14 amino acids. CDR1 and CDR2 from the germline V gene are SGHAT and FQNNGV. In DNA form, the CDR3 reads TGTGCCAGCAGCTACCAGGACAGACAAGAGACCCAGTACTTC. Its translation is CASSYQDRQETQYF.

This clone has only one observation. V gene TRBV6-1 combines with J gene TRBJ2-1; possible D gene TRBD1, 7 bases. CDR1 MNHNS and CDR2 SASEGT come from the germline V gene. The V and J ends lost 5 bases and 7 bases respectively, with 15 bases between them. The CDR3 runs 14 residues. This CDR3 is CASSRSRGVNEQFF. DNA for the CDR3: TGTGCCAGCAGTAGATCCAGGGGGGTGAATGAGCAGTTCTTC.

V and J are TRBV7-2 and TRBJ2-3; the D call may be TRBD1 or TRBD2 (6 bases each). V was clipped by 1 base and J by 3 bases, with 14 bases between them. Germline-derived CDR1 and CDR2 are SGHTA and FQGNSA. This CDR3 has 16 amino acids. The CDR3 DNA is TGTGCCAGCAGCTTAGAGCCCAGAGGGGGGACAGATACGCAGTATTTT. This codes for CASSLEPRGGTDTQYF.

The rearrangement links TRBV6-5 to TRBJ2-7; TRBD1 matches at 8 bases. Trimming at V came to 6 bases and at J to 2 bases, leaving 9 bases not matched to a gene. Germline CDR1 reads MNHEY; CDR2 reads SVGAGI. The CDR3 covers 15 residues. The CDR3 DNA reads TGTGCCAGCAGCCCCTCAGGGGGCCCGACCTACGAGCAGTACTTC. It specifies CASSPSGGPTYEQYF.

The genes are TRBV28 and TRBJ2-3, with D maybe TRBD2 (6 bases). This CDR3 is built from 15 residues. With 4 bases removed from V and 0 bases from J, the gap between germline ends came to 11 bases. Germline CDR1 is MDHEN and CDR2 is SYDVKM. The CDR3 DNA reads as TGTGCCAGCAGTTCCTCGGCGGGGAGCACAGATACGCAGTATTTT. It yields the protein CASSSSAGSTDTQYF.

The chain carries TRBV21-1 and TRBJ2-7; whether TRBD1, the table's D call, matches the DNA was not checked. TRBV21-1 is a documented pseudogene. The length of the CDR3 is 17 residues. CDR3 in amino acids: CASSKLPRETASYEQYF. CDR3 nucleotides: TGTGCCAGCAGCAAATTGCCCCGAGAGACAGCATCCTACGAGCAGTACTTC.

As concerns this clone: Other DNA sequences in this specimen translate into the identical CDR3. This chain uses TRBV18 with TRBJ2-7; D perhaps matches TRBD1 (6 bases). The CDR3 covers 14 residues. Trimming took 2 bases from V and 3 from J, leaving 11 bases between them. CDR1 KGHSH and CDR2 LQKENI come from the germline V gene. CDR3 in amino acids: CASSPRGQSYEQYF. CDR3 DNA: TGTGCCAGCTCACCAAGAGGACAGAGCTACGAGCAGTACTTC.

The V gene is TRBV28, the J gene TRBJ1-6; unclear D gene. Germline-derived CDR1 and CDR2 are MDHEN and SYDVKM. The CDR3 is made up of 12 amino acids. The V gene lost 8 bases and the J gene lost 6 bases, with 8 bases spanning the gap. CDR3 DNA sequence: TGTGCCAGCGGCAGAGGTAATTCACCCCTCCACTTT. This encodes CASGRGNSPLHF.

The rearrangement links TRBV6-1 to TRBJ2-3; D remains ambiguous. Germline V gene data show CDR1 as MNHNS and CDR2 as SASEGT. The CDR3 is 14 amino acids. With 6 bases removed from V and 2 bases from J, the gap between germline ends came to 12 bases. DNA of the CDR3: TGTGCCAGCAGCTACGGTAGCCTCACAGATACGCAGTATTTT. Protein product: CASSYGSLTDTQYF.

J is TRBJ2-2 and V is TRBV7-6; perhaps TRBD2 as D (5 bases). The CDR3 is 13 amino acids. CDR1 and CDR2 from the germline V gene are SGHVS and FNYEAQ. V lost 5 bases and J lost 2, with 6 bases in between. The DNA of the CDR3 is TGTGCCAGCAGCCCGGGAAACACCGGGGAGCTGTTTTTT. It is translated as CASSPGNTGELFF. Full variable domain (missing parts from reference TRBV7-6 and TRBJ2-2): GAGVSQSPRYKVTKRGQDVALRCDPISGHVSLYWYRQALGQGPEFLTYFNYEAQQDKSGLPNDRFSAERPEGSISTLTIQRTEQRDSAMYRCASSPGNTGELFFGEGSRLTVL.

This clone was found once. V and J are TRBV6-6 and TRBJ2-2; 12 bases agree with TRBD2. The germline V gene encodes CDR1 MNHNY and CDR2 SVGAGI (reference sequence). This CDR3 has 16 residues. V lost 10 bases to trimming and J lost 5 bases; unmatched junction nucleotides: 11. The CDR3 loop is CATSRLAGESTGELFF. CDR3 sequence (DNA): TGTGCCACCTCAAGACTAGCGGGAGAGTCGACCGGGGAGCTGTTTTTT.

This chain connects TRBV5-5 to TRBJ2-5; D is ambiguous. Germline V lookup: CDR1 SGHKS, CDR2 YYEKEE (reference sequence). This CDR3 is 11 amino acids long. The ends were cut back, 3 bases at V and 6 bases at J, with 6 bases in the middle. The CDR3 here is CASSWQKTQYF. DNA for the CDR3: TGTGCCAGCAGCTGGCAAAAGACCCAGTACTTC.

This chain's CDR3 is CASGLVGLAGGGQFF. CDR3 in DNA: TGTGCTAGTGGTTTGGTGGGACTAGCGGGAGGCGGGCAGTTCTTC. This rearrangement joins TRBV12-5 to TRBJ2-1; 15 bases align to TRBD2. Trimming at V came to 0 bases and at J to 12 bases, leaving 3 bases not matched to a gene. This CDR3 region has 15 residues. Germline CDR1 is LGHNT and CDR2 is FRNRAP.

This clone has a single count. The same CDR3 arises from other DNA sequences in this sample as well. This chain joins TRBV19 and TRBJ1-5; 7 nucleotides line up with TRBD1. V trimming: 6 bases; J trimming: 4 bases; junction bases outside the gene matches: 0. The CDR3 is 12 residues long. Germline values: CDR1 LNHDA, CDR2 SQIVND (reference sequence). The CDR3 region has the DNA TGTGCCAGTAGGGGACAGAATCAGCCCCAGCATTTT. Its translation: CASRGQNQPQHF.

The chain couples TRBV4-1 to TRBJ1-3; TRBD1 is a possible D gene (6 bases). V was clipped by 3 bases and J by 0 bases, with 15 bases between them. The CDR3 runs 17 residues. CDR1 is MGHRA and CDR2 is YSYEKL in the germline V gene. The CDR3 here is CASSHEGGLSSGNTIYF. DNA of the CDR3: TGCGCCAGCAGCCACGAAGGGGGTCTGAGCTCTGGAAACACCATATATTTT.

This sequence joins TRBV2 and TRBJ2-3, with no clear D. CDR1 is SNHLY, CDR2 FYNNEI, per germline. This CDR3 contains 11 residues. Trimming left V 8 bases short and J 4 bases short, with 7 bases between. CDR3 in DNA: TGTGCCAGCTTGGTATCAGATACGCAGTATTTT. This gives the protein CASLVSDTQYF. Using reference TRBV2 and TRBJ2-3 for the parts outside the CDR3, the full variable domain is EPEVTQTPSHQVTQMGQEVILRCVPISNHLYFYWYRQILGQKVEFLVSFYNNEISEKSEIFDDQFSVERPDGSNFTLKIRSTKLEDSAMYFCASLVSDTQYFGPGTRLTVL.

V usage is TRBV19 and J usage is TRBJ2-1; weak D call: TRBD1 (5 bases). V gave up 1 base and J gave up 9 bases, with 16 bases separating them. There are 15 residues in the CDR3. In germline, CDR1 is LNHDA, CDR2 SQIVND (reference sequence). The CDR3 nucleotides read TGTGCCAGTAGTATAGCGCCAGGGATGGGGTCTGAGCAGTTCTTC. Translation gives CASSIAPGMGSEQFF.

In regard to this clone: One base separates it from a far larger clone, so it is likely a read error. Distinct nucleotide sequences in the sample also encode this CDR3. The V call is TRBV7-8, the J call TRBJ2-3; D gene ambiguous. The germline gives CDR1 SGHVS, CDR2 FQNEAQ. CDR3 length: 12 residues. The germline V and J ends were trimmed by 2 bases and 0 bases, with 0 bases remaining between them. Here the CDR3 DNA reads TGTGCCAGCAGCTTAAGCACAGATACGCAGTATTTT. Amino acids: CASSLSTDTQYF. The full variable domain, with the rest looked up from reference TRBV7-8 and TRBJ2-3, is GAGVSQSPRYKVAKRGQDVALRCDPISGHVSLFWYQQALGQGPEFLTYFQNEAQLDKSGLPSDRFFAERPEGSVSTLKIQRTQQEDSAVYLCASSLSTDTQYFGPGTRLTVL.

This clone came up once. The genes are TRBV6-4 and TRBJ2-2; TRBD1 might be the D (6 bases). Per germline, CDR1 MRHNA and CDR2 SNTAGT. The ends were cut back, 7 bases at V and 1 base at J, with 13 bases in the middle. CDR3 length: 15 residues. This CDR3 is CASKAGTQNTGELFF. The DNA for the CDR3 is TGTGCCAGCAAGGCCGGGACACAGAACACCGGGGAGCTGTTTTTT.

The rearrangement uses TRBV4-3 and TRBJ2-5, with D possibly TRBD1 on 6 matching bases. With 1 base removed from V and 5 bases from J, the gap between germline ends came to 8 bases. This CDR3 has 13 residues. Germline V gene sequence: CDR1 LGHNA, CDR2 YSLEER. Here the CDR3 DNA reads TGCGCCAGCAGCCAAGTTCAGGGGGAGACCCAGTACTTC. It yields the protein CASSQVQGETQYF.

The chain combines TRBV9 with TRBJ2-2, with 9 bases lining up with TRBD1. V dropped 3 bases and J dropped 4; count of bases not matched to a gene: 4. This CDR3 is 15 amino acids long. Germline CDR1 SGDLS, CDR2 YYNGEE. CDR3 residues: CASSAQQGATGELFF. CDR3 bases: TGTGCCAGCAGCGCCCAACAGGGGGCCACCGGGGAGCTGTTTTTT.

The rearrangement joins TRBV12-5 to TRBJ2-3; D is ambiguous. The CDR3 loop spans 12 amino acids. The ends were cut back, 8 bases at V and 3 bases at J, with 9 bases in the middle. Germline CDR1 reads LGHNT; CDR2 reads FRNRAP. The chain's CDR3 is CASSAGTDTQYF. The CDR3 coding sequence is TGTGCTAGTTCGGCCGGAACAGATACGCAGTATTTT.

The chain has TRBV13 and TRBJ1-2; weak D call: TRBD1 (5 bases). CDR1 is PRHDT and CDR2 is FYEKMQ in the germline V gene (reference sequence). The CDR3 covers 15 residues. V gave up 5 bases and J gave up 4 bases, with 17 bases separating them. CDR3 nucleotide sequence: TGTGCCAGCAGCACCCCGAGGGGCGCCTTCTATGGCTACACCTTC. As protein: CASSTPRGAFYGYTF.

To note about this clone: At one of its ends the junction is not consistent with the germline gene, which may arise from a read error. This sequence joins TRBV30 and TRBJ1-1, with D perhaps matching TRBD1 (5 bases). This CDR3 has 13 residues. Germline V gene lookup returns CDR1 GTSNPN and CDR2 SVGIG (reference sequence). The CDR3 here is CAGRGRVNTEAFF. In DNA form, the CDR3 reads TGTGCCGGGAGAGGCAGGGTGAACACTGAAGCTTTCTTT.

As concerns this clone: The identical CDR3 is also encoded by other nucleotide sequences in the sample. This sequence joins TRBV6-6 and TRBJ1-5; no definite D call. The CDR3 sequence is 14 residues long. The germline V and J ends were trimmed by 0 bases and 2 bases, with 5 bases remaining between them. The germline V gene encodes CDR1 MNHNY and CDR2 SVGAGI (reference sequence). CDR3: CASSYSEGNQPQHF. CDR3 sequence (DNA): TGTGCCAGCAGTTACTCGGAAGGCAATCAGCCCCAGCATTTT.

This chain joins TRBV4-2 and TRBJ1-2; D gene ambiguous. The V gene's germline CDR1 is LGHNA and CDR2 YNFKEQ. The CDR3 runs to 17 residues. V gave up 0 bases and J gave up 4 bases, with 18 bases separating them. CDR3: CASSQDEVTSVIYGYTF. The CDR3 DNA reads TGTGCCAGCAGCCAAGATGAGGTGACATCAGTTATCTATGGCTACACCTTC.

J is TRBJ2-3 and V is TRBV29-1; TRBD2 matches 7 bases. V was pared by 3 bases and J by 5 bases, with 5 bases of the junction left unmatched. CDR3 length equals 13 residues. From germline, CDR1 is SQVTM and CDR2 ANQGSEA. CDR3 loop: CSVDPGGGDTQYF. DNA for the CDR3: TGCAGCGTTGATCCGGGAGGAGGAGATACGCAGTATTTT.

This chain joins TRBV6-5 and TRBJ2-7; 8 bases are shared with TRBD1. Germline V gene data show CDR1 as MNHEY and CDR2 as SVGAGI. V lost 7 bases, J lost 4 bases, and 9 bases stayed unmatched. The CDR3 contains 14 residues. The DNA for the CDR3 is TGTGCCAGCAAGCCGGGACAGGACCTATACGAGCAGTACTTC. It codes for CASKPGQDLYEQYF.

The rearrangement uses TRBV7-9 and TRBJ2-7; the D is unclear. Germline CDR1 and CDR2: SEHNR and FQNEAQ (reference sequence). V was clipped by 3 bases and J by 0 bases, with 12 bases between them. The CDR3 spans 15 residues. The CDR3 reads CASSFLGRGSYEQYF. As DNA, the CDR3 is TGTGCCAGCAGCTTCCTGGGCCGAGGCTCCTACGAGCAGTACTTC.

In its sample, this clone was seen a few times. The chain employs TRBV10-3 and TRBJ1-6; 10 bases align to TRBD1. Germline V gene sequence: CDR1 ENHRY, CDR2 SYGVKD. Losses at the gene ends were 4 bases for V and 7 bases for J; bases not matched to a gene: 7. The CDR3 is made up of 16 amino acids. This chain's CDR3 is CAISGRSGQGNSPLHF. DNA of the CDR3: TGTGCCATCAGTGGAAGGTCGGGACAGGGGAATTCACCCCTCCACTTT.